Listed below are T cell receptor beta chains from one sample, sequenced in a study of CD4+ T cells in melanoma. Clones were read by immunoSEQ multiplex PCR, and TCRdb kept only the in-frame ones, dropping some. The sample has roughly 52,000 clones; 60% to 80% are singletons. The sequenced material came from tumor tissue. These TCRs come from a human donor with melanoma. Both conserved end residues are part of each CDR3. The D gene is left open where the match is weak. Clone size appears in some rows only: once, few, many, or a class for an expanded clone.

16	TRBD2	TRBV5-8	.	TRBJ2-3	CASSDSSGGAGDTQYF	TGTGCCAGCAGCGATTCTAGCGGGGGGGCGGGAGATACGCAGTATTTT
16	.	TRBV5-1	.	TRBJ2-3	CASSAYRGGAGNTQYF	TGCGCCAGCAGCGCCTACAGGGGTGGGGCGGGGAATACGCAGTATTTT
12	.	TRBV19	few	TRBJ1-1	CASSTEGTEAFF	TGTGCCAGTAGCACTGAAGGGACTGAAGCTTTCTTT
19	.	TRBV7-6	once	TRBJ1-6	CASSSSGSDGGSYNSPLHF	TGTGCCAGCAGCTCTAGCGGGAGTGACGGGGGGTCCTATAATTCACCCCTCCACTTT
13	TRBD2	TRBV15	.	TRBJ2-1	CATSIAGGYEQFF	TGTGCCACCAGCATCGCGGGGGGCTATGAGCAGTTCTTC
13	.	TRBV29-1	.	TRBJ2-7	CSVVEGYPYEQYF	TGCAGCGTTGTTGAAGGGTATCCCTACGAGCAGTACTTC
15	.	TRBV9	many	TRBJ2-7	CASSVDGFRTYEQYF	TGTGCCAGCAGCGTAGATGGGTTTAGAACCTACGAGCAGTACTTC
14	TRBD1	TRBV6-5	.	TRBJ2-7	CASSLDRGSGEQYF	TGTGCCAGCAGTCTTGACAGGGGTAGCGGCGAGCAGTACTTC
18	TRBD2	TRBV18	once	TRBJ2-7	CASSSSGTSGGPYYEQYF	TGTGCCAGCTCATCATCCGGGACTAGCGGGGGGCCCTACTACGAGCAGTACTTC
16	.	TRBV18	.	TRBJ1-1	CASSPQNRDRNTEAFF	TGTGCCAGCTCACCACAAAACAGGGACCGGAACACTGAAGCTTTCTTT
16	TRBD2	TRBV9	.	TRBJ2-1	CASSGGTSGDYNEQFF	TGTGCCAGCAGCGGGGGGACTAGCGGAGATTACAATGAGCAGTTCTTC
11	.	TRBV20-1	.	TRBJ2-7	CSARDAYEQYF	TGCAGTGCTAGAGACGCCTACGAGCAGTACTTC
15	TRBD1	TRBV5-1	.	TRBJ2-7	CASSLAGQNFREQYF	TGCGCCAGCAGCTTGGCGGGACAGAATTTCAGGGAGCAGTACTTC
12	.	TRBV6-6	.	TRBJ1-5	CASRTGNQPQHF	TGTGCCAGCAGGACCGGTAATCAGCCCCAGCATTTT
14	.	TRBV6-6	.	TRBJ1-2	CASSYSQGMDGYTF	TGTGCCAGCAGTTATAGTCAGGGGATGGACGGCTACACCTTC
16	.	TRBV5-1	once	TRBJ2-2	CASSLSTTWNTGELFF	TGCGCCAGCAGCTTGAGCACTACCTGGAACACCGGGGAGCTGTTTTTT
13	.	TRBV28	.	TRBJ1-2	CASSFRGLYGYTF	TGTGCCAGCAGTTTCCGCGGTCTCTATGGCTACACCTTC